The table lists the clone carrying this TCR beta chain with a few counts. What it recognizes is unknown. This entry belongs to a study of cytomegalovirus exposure and HLA in healthy donors. Broader study findings: A later analysis found common viral pathogens apparently linked to several of the most significant clusters.

Primers for the PCR totalled 60 Vbeta and 13 Jbeta. Data came from immunoSEQ multiplex PCR; TCRdb stores just in-frame clones and leaves some out. Of approximately 220,000 clones detected, approximately 80% appear once; the ten largest clones hold approximately 0.71%. CDR1 is SGHNT and CDR2 is YENEEA in the germline V gene. V lost 5 bases, J lost 3 bases, and 9 bases stayed unmatched. The CDR3 totals 15 residues. The sample was PBMCs. The chain has TRBV11-3 and TRBJ2-7, with TRBD1 matching over 8 bases. The sequence derives from a boy aged 2-9 years in good health and CMV-seronegative. CDR3 sequence reads: CASSVIEDRVYEQYF. The DNA of the CDR3 is TGTGCCAGCAGCGTGATTGAGGACAGGGTCTACGAGCAGTACTTC.